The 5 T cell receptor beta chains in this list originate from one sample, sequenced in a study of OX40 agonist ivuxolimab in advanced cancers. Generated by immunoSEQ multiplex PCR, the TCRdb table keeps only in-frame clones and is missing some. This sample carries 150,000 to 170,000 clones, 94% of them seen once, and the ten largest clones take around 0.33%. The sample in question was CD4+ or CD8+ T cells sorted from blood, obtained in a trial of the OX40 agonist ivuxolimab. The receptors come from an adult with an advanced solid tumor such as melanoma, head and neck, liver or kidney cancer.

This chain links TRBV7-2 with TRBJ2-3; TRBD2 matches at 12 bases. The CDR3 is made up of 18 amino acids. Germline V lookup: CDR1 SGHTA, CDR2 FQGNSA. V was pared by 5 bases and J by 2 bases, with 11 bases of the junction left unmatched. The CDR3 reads CASSPGLAGLIYTDTQYF. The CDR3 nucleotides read TGTGCCAGCAGCCCCGGACTAGCGGGGCTGATTTACACAGATACGCAGTATTTT. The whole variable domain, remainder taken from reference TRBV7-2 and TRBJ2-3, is GAGVSQSPSNKVTEKGKDVELRCDPISGHTALYWYRQSLGQGLEFLIYFQGNSAPDKSGLPSDRFSAERTGGSVSTLTIQRTQQEDSAVYLCASSPGLAGLIYTDTQYFGPGTRLTVL.

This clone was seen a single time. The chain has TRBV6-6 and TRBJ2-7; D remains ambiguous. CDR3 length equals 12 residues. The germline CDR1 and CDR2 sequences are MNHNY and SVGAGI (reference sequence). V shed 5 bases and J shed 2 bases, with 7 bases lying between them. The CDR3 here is CASSRTTYEQYF. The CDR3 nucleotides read TGTGCCAGCAGTCGGACGACCTACGAGCAGTACTTC.

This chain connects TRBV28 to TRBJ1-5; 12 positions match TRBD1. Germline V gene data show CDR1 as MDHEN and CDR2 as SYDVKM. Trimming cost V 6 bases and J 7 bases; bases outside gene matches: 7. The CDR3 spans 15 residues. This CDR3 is CASRRDRGRGQPQHF. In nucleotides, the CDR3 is TGTGCCAGCAGGCGGGACAGGGGGCGGGGACAGCCCCAGCATTTT.

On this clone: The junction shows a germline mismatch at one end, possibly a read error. CDR3 in amino acids: CASSVDRGTTGANVLTF. In DNA, the CDR3 is TGTGCCAGTAGTGTAGACAGGGGCACCACTGGGGCCAACGTCCTGACTTTC. The chain uses TRBV19 and TRBJ2-6; 8 bases are shared with TRBD1. This CDR3 spans 17 amino acids. Germline lookup yields CDR1 LNHDA and CDR2 SQIVND (reference sequence).

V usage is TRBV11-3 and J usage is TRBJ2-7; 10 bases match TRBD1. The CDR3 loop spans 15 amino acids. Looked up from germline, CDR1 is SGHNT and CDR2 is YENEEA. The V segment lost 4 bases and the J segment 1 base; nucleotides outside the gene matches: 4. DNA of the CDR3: TGTGCCAGCAGCTCGACGGACAGGGGGTCCTACGAGCAGTACTTC. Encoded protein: CASSSTDRGSYEQYF.